What follows are 23 T cell receptor beta chains derived from one specimen sequenced in a study of long-term antiretroviral therapy in people with HIV. At the survey level, the v3.0 immunoSEQ assay was run. Measured with immunoSEQ multiplex PCR; TCRdb has only the in-frame clones, and not every one. The table includes under 30,000 clones, roughly three quarters detected once. Here the sequenced sample was unsorted PBMCs, taken 2.1 years after starting antiretroviral therapy. The origin of the receptors is a man in his thirties or forties with HIV.

The V call is TRBV7-3, the J call TRBJ2-7, with a tentative D call TRBD1 (6 bases). The germline CDR1 and CDR2 sequences are SGHTA and FQGTGA. The V and J ends lost 0 bases and 2 bases respectively, with 11 bases between them. The CDR3 loop spans 15 amino acids. The CDR3 loop reads CASSLTWTAAYEQYF. CDR3 DNA sequence: TGTGCCAGCAGCTTAACGTGGACAGCTGCCTACGAGCAGTACTTC.

The count of this clone is one. The V call is TRBV28, the J call TRBJ2-3; D may be TRBD1 (5 bases). Germline V gives CDR1 MDHEN, CDR2 SYDVKM. The CDR3 covers 14 residues. Trimming removed 3 bases from V and 6 bases from J, with 13 bases in between. The CDR3 protein is CASSFVGVGDTQYF. CDR3 nucleotide sequence: TGTGCCAGCAGTTTCGTAGGGGTGGGGGATACGCAGTATTTT.

This clone was detected only a few times. The rearrangement uses TRBV28 and TRBJ1-5, with 8 bases aligning to TRBD1. The CDR3 runs to 16 residues. Germline V gives CDR1 MDHEN, CDR2 SYDVKM. J gave up 0 bases and V 5 bases, and 6 bases lay outside the gene matches. CDR3 nucleotide sequence: TGTGCCAGCAGTCCCCCAGGACAGGGTAGCAATCAGCCCCAGCATTTT. It translates to CASSPPGQGSNQPQHF.

The CDR3: CASSLMAGTDTQYF. CDR3 bases: TGTGCCAGCAGCTTGATGGCGGGCACAGATACGCAGTATTTT. The J gene is TRBJ2-3, the V gene TRBV7-9; D is ambiguous. V was pared by 3 bases and J by 1 base, with 8 bases between. CDR3 size: 14 residues. The V gene's germline CDR1 is SEHNR and CDR2 FQNEAQ (reference sequence).

J is TRBJ2-3 and V is TRBV5-5, with a possible D match to TRBD2 (7 bases). The length of the CDR3 is 15 residues. Per the germline V gene, CDR1 is SGHKS and CDR2 is YYEKEE (reference sequence). V was trimmed by 3 bases and J by 8 bases, leaving 19 bases between them. CDR3 sequence (DNA): TGTGCCAGCAGCTCGGGGGGCCGGGAGAGGGGTACGCAGTATTTT. This sequence encodes CASSSGGRERGTQYF.

The rearrangement joins TRBV20-1 to TRBJ2-1, with D uncertain. The germline gives CDR1 DFQATT, CDR2 SNEGSKA (reference sequence). Trimming left V 0 bases short and J 7 bases short, with 4 bases between. This CDR3 region has 11 residues. The CDR3 loop is CSARDANEQFF. CDR3 nucleotide sequence: TGCAGTGCTAGAGACGCAAATGAGCAGTTCTTC.

This chain uses TRBV10-2 with TRBJ2-7; TRBD2 aligns across 10 bases. The V gene's germline CDR1 is WSHSY and CDR2 SAAADI. This CDR3 contains 12 residues. The trim removed 6 bases at V and 13 bases at J, leaving 9 bases unmatched. CDR3 sequence (DNA): TGCGCCAGCAGCGAAACGGGACTAGCGAGATACTTC. It encodes CASSETGLARYF.

This rearrangement joins TRBV10-3 to TRBJ2-3, with TRBD1 matching 9 bases. J lost 2 bases, V lost 3 bases, and 6 bases had no gene match. This CDR3 has 16 residues. Germline CDR1 and CDR2: ENHRY and SYGVKD. The CDR3 bases are TGTGCCATCAGTGACTACGGGACAGGGCACACAGATACGCAGTATTTT. This encodes CAISDYGTGHTDTQYF.

This rearrangement joins TRBV28 to TRBJ2-2; D unresolved. The CDR3 has 16 residues. Germline lookup yields CDR1 MDHEN and CDR2 SYDVKM. Trimming cost V 6 bases and J 1 base, with 15 bases left between them. CDR3 residues: CASSLIGVGNTGELFF. The CDR3 nucleotides are TGTGCCAGCAGCCTAATAGGAGTTGGGAACACCGGGGAGCTGTTTTTT.

The chain is built from TRBV28 and TRBJ1-6; D remains ambiguous. This CDR3 spans 14 amino acids. Deletions cut 4 bases from V and 8 bases from J, with 12 bases between. Germline values: CDR1 MDHEN, CDR2 SYDVKM. The CDR3, as DNA: TGTGCCAGCAGTTACGGACCTGGGCATTCACCCCTCCACTTT. Translated: CASSYGPGHSPLHF.

The chain has TRBV6-1 and TRBJ1-5; D may be TRBD1 (5 bases). The CDR3 has 13 amino acids. Between the trimmed V and J ends, which lost 10 bases and 3 bases, there was a span of 13 bases. Germline V CDR1 and CDR2: MNHNS, SASEGT. The DNA of the CDR3 is TGTGCCACCGGGACTCTGGTCAATCAGCCCCAGCATTTT. Translating it yields CATGTLVNQPQHF.

This clone has just a few counts. This chain joins TRBV10-3 and TRBJ1-1, with D possibly TRBD1 on 5 matching bases. The CDR3 contains 14 residues. Trimming pared 6 bases from V and 0 bases from J, leaving 11 bases between. CDR1 ENHRY and CDR2 SYGVKD come from the germline V gene. The CDR3 nucleotides are TGTGCCATCAGGGTGGACATTTTGAACACTGAAGCTTTCTTT. Translating it yields CAIRVDILNTEAFF.

The chain joins TRBV5-1 to TRBJ2-3; TRBD1 aligns across 7 bases. Germline V CDR1 and CDR2: SGHRS, YFSETQ. The V and J ends lost 6 bases and 0 bases, in that order; junction bases with no gene match: 4. The CDR3 runs to 14 residues. CDR3 bases: TGCGCCAGCAAAGGACAGGCTAGCACAGATACGCAGTATTTT. It encodes CASKGQASTDTQYF.

The J gene is TRBJ2-7, the V gene TRBV6-6; a possible D gene is TRBD2 (6 bases). CDR1 MNHNY and CDR2 SVGAGI come from the germline V gene (reference sequence). This CDR3 has 14 amino acids. Trimming stripped 7 bases from V and 3 bases from J, with 16 bases between. In DNA form, the CDR3 reads TGTGCCAGCACCTCTTTCGGGGGTGACTACGAGCAGTACTTC. Protein: CASTSFGGDYEQYF.

V and J are TRBV6-5 and TRBJ1-1, with TRBD1 as a possible D gene (6 bases). Per germline, CDR1 MNHEY and CDR2 SVGAGI. The CDR3 has 14 residues. V gave up 0 bases and J gave up 10 bases, with 15 bases separating them. The CDR3 sequence: CASSYSGGLEGAFF. The CDR3 DNA reads TGTGCCAGCAGTTACTCGGGGGGGCTGGAGGGAGCTTTCTTT.

The V and J genes are TRBV7-6 and TRBJ2-3; D is unclear. This CDR3 has 13 amino acids. Deletions cut 2 bases from V and 4 bases from J, with 7 bases between. From germline, CDR1 is SGHVS and CDR2 FNYEAQ. CDR3 DNA: TGTGCCAGCAGCTTAACCCTCCCAGATACGCAGTATTTT. This encodes CASSLTLPDTQYF.

V is TRBV7-6 and J is TRBJ2-3; D is perhaps TRBD1 or TRBD2 (5 bases each). Trimming removed 2 bases from V and 2 bases from J, with 14 bases in between. Germline V CDR1 and CDR2: SGHVS, FNYEAQ. This CDR3 has 16 amino acids. The CDR3 DNA is TGTGCCAGCAGCTTAACTTTTGGGGGATCCACAGATACGCAGTATTTT. Encoded protein: CASSLTFGGSTDTQYF.

V is TRBV30 and J is TRBJ1-2, with D possibly matching TRBD1 (5 bases). The CDR3 totals 12 residues. Germline values: CDR1 GTSNPN, CDR2 SVGIG (reference sequence). Deletions cut 4 bases from V and 4 bases from J, with 10 bases between. The CDR3 region is CAWTWQGYGYTF. The CDR3 DNA reads as TGTGCCTGGACTTGGCAGGGCTATGGCTACACCTTC.

J is TRBJ2-2 and V is TRBV27; 8 bases fit TRBD1. From germline, CDR1 is MNHEY and CDR2 SMNVEV (reference sequence). J gave up 3 bases and V 3 bases, and 9 bases lay outside the gene matches. The CDR3 spans 17 residues. CDR3 DNA: TGTGCCAGCAGTTTTGCCCGGGGACAGGTGTACACCGGGGAGCTGTTTTTT. Amino acid sequence: CASSFARGQVYTGELFF.

CDR3 DNA sequence: TGTGCCAGCAGCTTAGTAGGGCGGGGTGATTCACCCCTCCACTTT. It translates to CASSLVGRGDSPLHF. This chain links TRBV7-2 with TRBJ1-6; no firm D call. The CDR3 runs to 15 residues. Between the trimmed V and J ends, which lost 1 base and 8 bases, there was a span of 12 bases. The germline CDR1 and CDR2 sequences are SGHTA and FQGNSA.

The V call is TRBV4-1, the J call TRBJ2-1, with TRBD2 matching 14 bases. This CDR3 spans 20 amino acids. Unmatched junction bases numbered 10, after V lost 3 bases and J lost 0 bases. The germline V gene encodes CDR1 MGHRA and CDR2 YSYEKL. The CDR3 nucleotides read TGCGCCAGCAGCCACCCACGGGGACTAGCGGGGGACTACTCCTACAATGAGCAGTTCTTC. Translated, it gives CASSHPRGLAGDYSYNEQFF.

This clone was counted between two and nine times. The rearrangement uses TRBV5-1 and TRBJ1-2; D might be TRBD1 (5 bases). The germline CDR1 and CDR2 sequences are SGHRS and YFSETQ. Trimming left V 0 bases short and J 2 bases short, with 8 bases between. The CDR3 sequence is 14 residues long. The CDR3 nucleotides read TGCGCCAGCAGCTTGGGGACACGAAACTATGGCTACACCTTC. Amino acid sequence: CASSLGTRNYGYTF.

V usage is TRBV7-8 and J usage is TRBJ2-5, with unresolved D. Trimming shortened V by 5 bases and J by 9 bases, and 13 bases separated the two germline ends. The CDR3 loop spans 12 amino acids. The germline V gene has CDR1 SGHVS and CDR2 FQNEAQ. CDR3 bases: TGTGCCAGCAGCCCCCCCTTTGCGGCCCAGTACTTC. Protein product: CASSPPFAAQYF.